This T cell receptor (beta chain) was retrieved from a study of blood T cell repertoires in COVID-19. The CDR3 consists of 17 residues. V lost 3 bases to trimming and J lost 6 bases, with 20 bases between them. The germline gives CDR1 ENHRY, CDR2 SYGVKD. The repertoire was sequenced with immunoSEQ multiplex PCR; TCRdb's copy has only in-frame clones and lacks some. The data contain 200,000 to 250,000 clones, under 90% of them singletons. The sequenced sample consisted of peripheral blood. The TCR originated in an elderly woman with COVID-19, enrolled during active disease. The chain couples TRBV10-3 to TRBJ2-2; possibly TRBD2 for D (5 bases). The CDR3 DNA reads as TGTGCCATCAGTGAAAGTACGACTGGGAGAGTGGCCGGGGAGCTGTTTTTT. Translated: CAISESTTGRVAGELFF.